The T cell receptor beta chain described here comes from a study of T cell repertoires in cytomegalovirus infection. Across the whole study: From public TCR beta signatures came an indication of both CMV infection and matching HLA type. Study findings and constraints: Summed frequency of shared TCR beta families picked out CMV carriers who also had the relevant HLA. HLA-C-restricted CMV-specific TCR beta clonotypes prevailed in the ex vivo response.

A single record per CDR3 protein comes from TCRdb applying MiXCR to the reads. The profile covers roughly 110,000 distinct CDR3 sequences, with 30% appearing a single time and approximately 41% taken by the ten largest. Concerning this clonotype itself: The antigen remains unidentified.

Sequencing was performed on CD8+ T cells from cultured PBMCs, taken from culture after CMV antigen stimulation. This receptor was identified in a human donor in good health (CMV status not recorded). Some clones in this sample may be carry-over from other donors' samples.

The CDR3 here is CASSFQRGGWAGELFF. The CDR3 DNA follows: TGTGCCAGCAGCTTTCAGCGGGGGGGCTGGGCCGGGGAGCTGTTTTTT. J is TRBJ2-2 and V is TRBV11-2, with TRBD2 matching over 10 bases. V shed 3 bases, J shed 6 bases, and the junction held 7 bases outside the gene matches. The CDR3 consists of 16 residues. CDR1 and CDR2 (germline): SGHAT, FQNNGV.